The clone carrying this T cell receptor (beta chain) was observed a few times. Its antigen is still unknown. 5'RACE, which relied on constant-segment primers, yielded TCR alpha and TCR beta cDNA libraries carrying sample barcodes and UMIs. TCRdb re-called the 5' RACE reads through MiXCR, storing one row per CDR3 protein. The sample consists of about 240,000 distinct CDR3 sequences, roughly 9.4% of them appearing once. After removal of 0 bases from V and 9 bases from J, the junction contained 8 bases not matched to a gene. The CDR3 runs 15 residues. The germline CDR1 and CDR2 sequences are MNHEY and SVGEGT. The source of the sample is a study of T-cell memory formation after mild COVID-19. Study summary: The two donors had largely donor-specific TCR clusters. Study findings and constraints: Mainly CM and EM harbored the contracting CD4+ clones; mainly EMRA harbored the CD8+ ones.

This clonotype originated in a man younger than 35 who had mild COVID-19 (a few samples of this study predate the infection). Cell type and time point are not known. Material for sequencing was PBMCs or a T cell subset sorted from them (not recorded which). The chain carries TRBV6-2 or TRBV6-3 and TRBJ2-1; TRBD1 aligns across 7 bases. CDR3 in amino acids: CASSYSATGVGEQFF. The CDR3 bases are TGTGCCAGCAGTTACTCTGCCACAGGGGTGGGTGAGCAGTTCTTC.